This is a list of T cell receptor beta chains from one sample in a study of tumor-infiltrating lymphocytes in primary liver carcinoma. One entry per CDR3 protein, called by TCRdb with MiXCR from the multiplex PCR reads. In the table there are fewer than 400,000 distinct CDR3 sequences, around three fifths of which are singletons. Sequences were obtained from peripheral blood. The source is a man in his forties or fifties with primary liver carcinoma and hepatitis B virus infection. Both conserved end residues are part of each CDR3. D genes are given only for firm matches. Expanded clones are given a class, and other clones once, few, many or no size at all.

abundance,d_gene,v_gene,j_gene,CDR3aa,CDR3nt
.,.,TRBV10-3,TRBJ1-5,CAISPGDLSNQPQNF,TGTGCCATCAGCCCGGGGGACCTAAGCAATCAGCCCCAGAATTTT
.,TRBD2,TRBV4-3,TRBJ2-7,CASNPKASGGNYEQYF,TGCGCCAGCAATCCAAAAGCTTCCGGGGGGAACTACGAGCAGTACTTC
.,.,TRBV12-3/TRBV12-4,TRBJ2-1,CANSLCLGGNGCEQFF,TGTGCCAACAGTTTGTGCTTGGGGGGAAATGGTTGTGAGCAGTTCTTC
.,TRBD2,TRBV6-6,TRBJ2-7,CASKGEREWGEQYF,TGTGCCAGCAAAGGGGAGCGGGAGTGGGGCGAGCAGTATTTC
.,.,TRBV6-6,TRBJ1-4,CASSYSKVHVPGLTTNEKLFF,TGTGCCAGCAGTTACTCGAAGGTTCACGTCCCAGGGCTAACAACTAATGAAAAACTGTTTTTT
few,.,TRBV28,TRBJ2-1,CASSDRPLLMEQFF,TGTGCCAGCAGTGACAGGCCTCTTCTAATGGAGCAGTTCTTC
.,.,TRBV4-1,TRBJ2-7,CASRQAPGFYEQYF,TGCGCCAGCAGGCAAGCCCCAGGGTTCTACGAGCAATACTTC
many,TRBD2,TRBV29-1,TRBJ2-1,CSVGGGSGSANEQFF,TGCAGCGTTGGCGGTGGGAGCGGGAGCGCCAATGAGCAGTTCTTC
.,.,TRBV5-1,TRBJ1-1,CASSRTDTISEAFF,TGCGCCAGCAGCCGGACGGACACGATATCTGAAGCTTTCTTT
.,.,TRBV19,TRBJ1-5,CASSPITGWNQPQHF,TGTGCCAGTAGTCCAATTACAGGGTGGAATCAGCCCCAGCATTTT
.,TRBD2,TRBV28,TRBJ2-7,CASSLGRTSGRAQVYEQYF,TGTGCCAGCAGTTTAGGGAGGACTAGCGGGAGGGCCCAGGTCTACGAGCAGTACTTC
many,TRBD1,TRBV6-5,TRBJ2-4,CASSYSRTGAIQYF,TGTGCCAGCAGTTACTCTCGGACAGGGGCAATTCAGTACTTC
.,.,TRBV5-1,TRBJ1-2,CASSLSGSGGYGYTF,TGCGCCAGCAGCTTGAGTGGTTCTGGGGGCTATGGCTACACCTTC
.,TRBD1,TRBV7-2,TRBJ2-3,CANSLDRGRADTQYF,TGTGCCAACAGCTTGGACAGGGGGCGGGCAGATACGCAGTATTTT
.,.,TRBV6-2/TRBV6-3,TRBJ2-7,CASSLTRGHYGQYF,TGTGCCAGCTCTCTAACGCGGGGTCACTACGGCCAGTACTTC
.,.,TRBV29-1,TRBJ2-5,CSGVDDQDTQYF,TGCAGCGGTGTAGACGATCAAGATACCCAGTACTTC
.,.,TRBV4-3,TRBJ1-5,CANSLCGGSSNRPQHF,TGTGCCAACAGCCTTTGTGGGGGATCTAGCAATCGGCCCCAGCATTTT
many,.,TRBV6-5,TRBJ1-6,CASRYSGQSPLHF,TGTGCCAGTAGGTACAGTGGGCAATCACCCCTCCACTTT
.,TRBD2,TRBV5-4,TRBJ2-5,CASSLDLAGGPETQYF,TGTGCCAGCAGCTTGGACCTAGCGGGAGGGCCGGAGACCCAGTACTTC
.,.,TRBV2,TRBJ1-5,CASSDFRREPQHF,TGTGCCAGCAGTGACTTCAGGAGGGAGCCCCAGCATTTT
.,.,TRBV30,TRBJ1-2,CAWSGVRANGYTF,TGTGCCTGGAGTGGAGTCAGGGCCAATGGCTACACCTTC
.,.,TRBV29-1,TRBJ1-5,CSVGGSNNQPQHF,TGCAGCGTTGGAGGTAGTAACAATCAGCCCCAGCATTTT
few,TRBD1,TRBV7-8,TRBJ1-4,CASSYRGGSEKLFF,TGTGCCAGCAGTTACAGGGGAGGAAGTGAAAAACTGTTTTTT
many,.,TRBV6-2/TRBV6-3,TRBJ2-2,CASRLAIRDTGELFF,TGTGCCAGCAGACTAGCTATAAGAGACACCGGGGAGCTGTTTTTT
few,TRBD2,TRBV6-2/TRBV6-3,TRBJ2-1,CASSPRTSGSHEQFF,TGTGCCAGCAGCCCGAGGACTAGCGGGAGTCATGAGCAGTTCTTC
.,TRBD1,TRBV9,TRBJ2-7,CASSAGTGLYEQYF,TGTGCCAGCAGCGCCGGGACAGGGCTCTACGAGCAGTACTTC
few,.,TRBV10-3,TRBJ2-2,CAISRGPLNTGELFF,TGTGCCATCAGTAGGGGACCCTTGAACACCGGGGAGCTGTTTTTT
.,.,TRBV29-1,TRBJ2-2,CSVEEGNTGELLF,TGCAGCGTTGAAGAAGGGAACACCGGGGAGCTGTTATTT
once,.,TRBV11-2,TRBJ2-3,CASSLGPPVSGTDTQYF,TGTGCCAGCAGCTTGGGGCCGCCAGTTAGCGGCACAGATACGCAGTATTTT
.,TRBD1,TRBV5-1,TRBJ1-2,CASSTRGTGDSGYTF,TGCGCCAGCAGCACCCGCGGGACAGGGGACTCTGGCTACACCTTC
few,.,TRBV6-2/TRBV6-3,TRBJ2-5,CASSYGDRFQETQYF,TGTGCCAGCAGTTATGGAGACAGATTCCAAGAGACCCAGTACTTC
.,.,TRBV29-1,TRBJ2-7,CSVPGAGGERYF,TGCAGCGTTCCGGGAGCCGGGGGCGAACGGTACTTC
once,.,TRBV14,TRBJ2-1,CASSRRRGLYSEQLF,TGTGCCAGCAGCCGGCGACGCGGACTTTACAGTGAGCAGCTCTTC
.,.,TRBV6-6,TRBJ1-4,CASMGPIEKLFF,TGTGCCAGCATGGGCCCTATTGAAAAACTGTTTTTT
many,.,TRBV10-3,TRBJ2-7,CAISAVEYEQYF,TGTGCCATCAGTGCTGTGGAGTACGAGCAGTACTTC
.,.,TRBV28,TRBJ2-7,CASSLFGGPAYEQHF,TGTGCCAGCAGTTTATTCGGGGGGCCGGCCTACGAGCAGCACTTC
.,.,TRBV29-1,TRBJ1-3,CSVEEWSSPGSTIYF,TGCAGCGTTGAAGAATGGTCGAGCCCTGGGAGCACCATATATTTT
.,TRBD1,TRBV10-1,TRBJ2-7,CASSRSGGHEKYF,TGCGCGAGCAGTCGATCAGGGGGACACGAGAAGTACTTC
many,.,TRBV5-5,TRBJ1-5,CASSWQAGQPQHF,TGTGCCAGCAGCTGGCAGGCAGGGCAGCCCCAGCATTTT
.,.,TRBV29-1,TRBJ2-7,CIAMTSGTGNPYEQYF,TGCATCGCCATGACATCTGGGACCGGCAATCCGTACGAGCAGTACTTC
.,.,TRBV30,TRBJ1-1,CAWSGGGNTEAFF,TGTGCCTGGAGTGGCGGAGGAAACACTGAAGCTTTCTTT
once,.,TRBV30,TRBJ1-4,CAWSIGGLGKEKLFF,TGTGCCTGGAGTATAGGGGGGCTGGGCAAGGAAAAACTGTTTTTT
few,.,TRBV6-2/TRBV6-3,TRBJ1-4,CASSIGRATNEKLFF,TGTGCCAGCAGTATTGGACGGGCAACTAATGAAAAACTGTTTTTT
.,.,TRBV11-2,TRBJ1-4,CASSSPAALEGLFF,TGTGCCAGCAGCTCCCCGGCAGCTCTCGAGGGACTGTTTTTT
once,.,TRBV14,TRBJ2-7,CASSQGWGKDLYEQCF,TGTGCCAGCAGCCAAGGCTGGGGGAAGGACCTCTACGAGCAGTGCTTC
.,.,TRBV24-1,TRBJ2-1,CATSDFTDYNEQFF,TGTGCCACCAGTGATTTCACCGATTACAATGAGCAGTTCTTC
.,.,TRBV11-2,TRBJ2-1,CDSNFSGFYNEQFF,TGTGACAGCAACTTTTCGGGGTTCTACAATGAGCAGTTCTTC